This T cell receptor (beta chain) was recovered during a study of blood T cell repertoires in COVID-19. Study as a whole: T cells, B-cell-depleted T cells, or PBMCs supplied cDNA or gDNA.

The V and J ends lost 5 bases and 7 bases, in that order; junction bases with no gene match: 10. Germline values: CDR1 LNHDA, CDR2 SQIVND (reference sequence). The CDR3 runs 14 residues. Ages ranged from about 18 to 89 years, with residence in 24 US areas. The method was immunoSEQ multiplex PCR; TCRdb's version includes in-frame clones alone and lacks a portion of them. The table lists approximately 450,000 clones, 75% to 90% of them singletons. The receptor was isolated from a man aged 25-45 years who had recovered from COVID-19. The rearrangement uses TRBV19 and TRBJ2-5; 7 positions agree with TRBD1. The source material was PBMCs or T cells enriched from blood (not recorded which). The CDR3 DNA reads TGTGCCAGTAGTCCCCGACAGGGTTTAGGGACCCAGTACTTC. This codes for CASSPRQGLGTQYF. Full variable domain (missing parts from reference TRBV19 and TRBJ2-5): DGGITQSPKYLFRKEGQNVTLSCEQNLNHDAMYWYRQDPGQGLRLIYYSQIVNDFQKGDIAEGYSVSREKKESFPLTVTSAQKNPTAFYLCASSPRQGLGTQYFGPGTRLLVL.